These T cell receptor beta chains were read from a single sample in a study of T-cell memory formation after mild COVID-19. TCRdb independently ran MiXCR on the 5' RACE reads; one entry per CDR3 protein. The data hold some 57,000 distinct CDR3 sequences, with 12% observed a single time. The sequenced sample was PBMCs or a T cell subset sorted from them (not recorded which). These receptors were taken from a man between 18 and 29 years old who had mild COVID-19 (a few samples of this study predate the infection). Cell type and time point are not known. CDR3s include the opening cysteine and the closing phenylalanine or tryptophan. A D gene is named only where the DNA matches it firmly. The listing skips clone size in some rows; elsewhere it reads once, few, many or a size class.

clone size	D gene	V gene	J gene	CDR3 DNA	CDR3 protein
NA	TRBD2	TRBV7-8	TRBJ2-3	TGTGCCAGCAGCTTACAAAGGCTAGCGGGGGGCCTAGATACGCAGTATTTT	CASSLQRLAGGLDTQYF
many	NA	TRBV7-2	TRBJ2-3	TGTGCCAGCAGCTTAGTCTCTAGCGTCTTCACAGATACGCAGTATTTT	CASSLVSSVFTDTQYF
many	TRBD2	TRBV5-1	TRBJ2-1	TGCGCCAGCAGCCTCGGGGGGGCCAATGAGCAGTTCTTC	CASSLGGANEQFF
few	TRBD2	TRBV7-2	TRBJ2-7	TGTGCCAGCAGCTTAATGTTAGGGGACTACTCCTACGAGCAGTACTTC	CASSLMLGDYSYEQYF
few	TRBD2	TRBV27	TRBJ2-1	TGTGCCAGCAGTTCCCCCGCTAGCGGGGTGGGGGAGCAGTTCTTC	CASSSPASGVGEQFF
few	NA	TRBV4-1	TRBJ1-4	TGCGCCAGCCTAAACCCCGGGTCAGGTAATGAAAAACTGTTTTTT	CASLNPGSGNEKLFF
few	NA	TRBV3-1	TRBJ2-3	TGTGCCAGCAGCCAAGTTAAGGCAGGGGCTTTGTCGGGGGCGCAGTATTTT	CASSQVKAGALSGAQYF
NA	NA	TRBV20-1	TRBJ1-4	TGCAGTGCTGCGGGTCGTACAGGGCAGGTTTCCACTAATGAAAAACTGTTTTTT	CSAAGRTGQVSTNEKLFF
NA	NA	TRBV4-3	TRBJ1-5	TGCGCCAGCAGCCTCAGGGTTAGGACTCTTCCTACTAGCAATCAGCCCCAGCATTTT	CASSLRVRTLPTSNQPQHF
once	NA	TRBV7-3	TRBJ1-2	TGTGCCAGCAGCTTAATGCCAGGAAACTATGGCTACACCTTC	CASSLMPGNYGYTF
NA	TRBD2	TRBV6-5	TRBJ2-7	TGTGCCAGCAGCATTAGCGGGAACAGCTCCTACGAGCAGTACTTC	CASSISGNSSYEQYF
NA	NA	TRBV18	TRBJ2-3	TGTGCCAGCTCATCAGAGACGCTGAGCACAGATACGCAGTATTTT	CASSSETLSTDTQYF
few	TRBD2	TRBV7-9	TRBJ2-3	TGTGCCAGCAGCTTAACGGGGGGGCCCGATACGCAGTATTTT	CASSLTGGPDTQYF
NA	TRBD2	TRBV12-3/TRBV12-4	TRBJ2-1	TGTGCCAGCGGTGATCTGGGACTAGCGGGGGCCGCTAGGTACTTC	CASGDLGLAGAARYF
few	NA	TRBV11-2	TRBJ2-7	TGTGCCAGCAGCTTATTGATGAACTCTGCCTACGAGCAGTACTTC	CASSLLMNSAYEQYF
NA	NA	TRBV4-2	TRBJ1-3	TGTGCCAGCAGCCAAGATCGGGCGAGCTCTGGAAACACCATATATTTT	CASSQDRASSGNTIYF
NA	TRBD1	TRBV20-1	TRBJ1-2	TGCAGCCACGACAGGGGGGAAGGAGGCTACACCTTC	CSHDRGEGGYTF
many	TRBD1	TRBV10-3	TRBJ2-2	TGTGCCATCAGCCCGGGACAGGGGAACACCGGGGAGCTGTTTTTT	CAISPGQGNTGELFF
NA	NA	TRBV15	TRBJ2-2	TGTGCCACCAGCAGAGTAGGGGGAGCGGGGACCGGGGAGCTGTTTTTT	CATSRVGGAGTGELFF
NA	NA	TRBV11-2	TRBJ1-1	TGTGCCAGCAGCTTAAGAAGGTCGGCAGGTGACATGAACACTGAAGCTTTCTTT	CASSLRRSAGDMNTEAFF
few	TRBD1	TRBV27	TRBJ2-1	TGTGCCAGCAGTTGGGCTGGGACAGTACTGGTACATGAGCAGTTCTTC	CASSWAGTVLVHEQFF
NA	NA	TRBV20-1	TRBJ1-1	TGCAGTGCTAGACTGTCTAGCGTCCCGTACACTGAAGCTTTCTTT	CSARLSSVPYTEAFF
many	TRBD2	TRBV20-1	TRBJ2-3	TGCAGTGCTACTAACAGGCGGGGGGACAGCACAGATACGCAGTATTTT	CSATNRRGDSTDTQYF
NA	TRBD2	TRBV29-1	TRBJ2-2	TGCAGCGTTGAAGACGGACGGGGGGGGACCGGGGAGCTGTTTTTT	CSVEDGRGGTGELFF
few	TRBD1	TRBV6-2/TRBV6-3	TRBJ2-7	TGTGCCAGCGAAACCTTTCGACAGGGCTACGAGCAGTACTTC	CASETFRQGYEQYF
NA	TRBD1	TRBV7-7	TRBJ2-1	TGTGCCAGCAGCTTAGGGACAGGGTCCTACAATGAGCAGTTCTTC	CASSLGTGSYNEQFF
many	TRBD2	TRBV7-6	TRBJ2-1	TGTGCCAGCAGCTTCGAACTAGCGGGGGACCACAATGAGCAGTTCTTC	CASSFELAGDHNEQFF
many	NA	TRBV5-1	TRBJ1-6	TGCGCCAGCAGCTTAAAACAGGATTCACCCCTCCACTTT	CASSLKQDSPLHF
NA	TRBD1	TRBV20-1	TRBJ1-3	TGCAGTGCTACCCACAGGGGGCCTGGAAACACCATATATTTT	CSATHRGPGNTIYF
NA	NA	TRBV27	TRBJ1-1	TGTGCCAGCAGTTCTCCCGCACGGGACACTGAAGCTTTCTTT	CASSSPARDTEAFF
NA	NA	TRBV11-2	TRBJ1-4	TGTGCCAGCAGCCTCCATCCCGGGTCCCCAAGGTTTTTT	CASSLHPGSPRFF
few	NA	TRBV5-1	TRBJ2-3	TGCGCCAGCAGCTTGGGTCGGGCAGGATCCACAGATACGCAGTATTTT	CASSLGRAGSTDTQYF
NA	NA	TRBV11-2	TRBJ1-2	TGTGCCAGCAGCTTATCTGTAGGGATGATTGACACCTTC	CASSLSVGMIDTF
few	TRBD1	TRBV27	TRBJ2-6	TGTGCCAGCAGACTGACAGGGTACCCGACTATCACTTCTGGGGCCAACGTCCTGACTTTC	CASRLTGYPTITSGANVLTF
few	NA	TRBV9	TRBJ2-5	TGTGCCAGCAGCGTCAGGGGGGCAGAGACCCAGTACTTC	CASSVRGAETQYF
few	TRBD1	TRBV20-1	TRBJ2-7	TGCAGTGCTTCCGACCTCCGGGACAGGGTCACCTACGAGCAGTACTTC	CSASDLRDRVTYEQYF
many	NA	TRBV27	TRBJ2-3	TGTGCCAGCAGTCCCGCTAACTCCGATACGCAGTATTTT	CASSPANSDTQYF
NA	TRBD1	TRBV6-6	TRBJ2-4	TGTGCCAGCAGTTGGGGACAGGTATACATTCAGTACTTC	CASSWGQVYIQYF
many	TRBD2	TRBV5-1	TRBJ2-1	TGCGCCAGCAGCGAAATGACTAGCGGGGGGGCCGATGAGCAGTTCTTC	CASSEMTSGGADEQFF
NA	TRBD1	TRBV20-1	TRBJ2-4	TGCAGTGCTAGCTACAGGGGAAGGCAAAACATTCAGTACTTC	CSASYRGRQNIQYF
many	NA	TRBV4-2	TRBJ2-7	TGTGCCAGCAGCCAAGTAGGGGACGGCATCTACGAGCAGTACTTC	CASSQVGDGIYEQYF
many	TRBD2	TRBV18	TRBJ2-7	TGTGCCAGCTCACCAAAACTAGCGGGGGGAGCCTACGAGCAGTACTTC	CASSPKLAGGAYEQYF
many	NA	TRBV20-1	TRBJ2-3	TGCAGTGCACCTTACCTAAGCACAGATACGCAGTATTTT	CSAPYLSTDTQYF
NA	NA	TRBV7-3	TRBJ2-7	TGTGCCAGCAGCTTATCGCAGGGCCCCTACGAGCAGTACTTC	CASSLSQGPYEQYF
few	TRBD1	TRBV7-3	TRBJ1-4	TGTGCCAGCAGCTTGAGGCAGGGGGCTACAACTAATGAAAAACTGTTTTTT	CASSLRQGATTNEKLFF
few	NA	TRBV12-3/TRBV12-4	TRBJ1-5	TGTGCCAGCAGTTTTTGGGGAGTGAATCAGCCCCAGCATTTT	CASSFWGVNQPQHF
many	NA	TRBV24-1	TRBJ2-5	TGTGCCACCAGTGACCCCCGAGGACACCAAGAGACCCAGTACTTC	CATSDPRGHQETQYF
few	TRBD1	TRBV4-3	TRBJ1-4	TGCGCCAGCAGCCAAACCGGTGAGGGGGCATTTGAAAAACTGTTTTTT	CASSQTGEGAFEKLFF
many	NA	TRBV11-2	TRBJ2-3	TGTGCCAGCAGCTCCTTCCGGGACCCCCCGCCAGATACGCAGTATTTT	CASSSFRDPPPDTQYF
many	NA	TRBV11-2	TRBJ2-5	TGTGCCAGCAGCCCAAACCAACTAGAGACCCAGTACTTC	CASSPNQLETQYF
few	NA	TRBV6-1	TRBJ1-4	TGTGCCAGCAGTCGCGAGACAGGAGGAACTAATGAAAAACTGTTTTTT	CASSRETGGTNEKLFF
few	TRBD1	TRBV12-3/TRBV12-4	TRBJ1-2	TGTGCCAGCAGTCCCCGGGACAGGGGGCGCGGCTACACCTTC	CASSPRDRGRGYTF
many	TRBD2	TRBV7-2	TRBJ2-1	TGTGCCAGCAGCCCTCCCGGACTAGCTGGCAATGAGCAGTTCTTC	CASSPPGLAGNEQFF
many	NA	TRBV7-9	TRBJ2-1	TGTGCCAGCAGCTTAGTGGCAGGGATCGATAATGAGCAGTTCTTC	CASSLVAGIDNEQFF
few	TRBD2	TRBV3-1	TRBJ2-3	TGTGCCAGCAGCCAGCCGGGACTAGCGGGTACAGATACGCAGTATTTT	CASSQPGLAGTDTQYF